This record concerns one T cell receptor (beta chain) sequence. In the same sample, other DNA sequences code for this CDR3. The data originate from a study of cytomegalovirus exposure and HLA in healthy donors. The PCR used 60 Vbeta and 13 Jbeta primers. Only in-frame clones appear in the TCRdb table, and some are missing; sequencing was by immunoSEQ multiplex PCR. Found here are some 200,000 clones, around 79% of them singletons; the top ten hold roughly 1.4%. The CDR3 contains 18 residues. Germline V gives CDR1 MNHEY, CDR2 SMNVEV (reference sequence). Trimming stripped 6 bases from V and 0 bases from J, with 22 bases between.

The origin of this receptor is a girl under 18 in good health and CMV-seropositive. The rearrangement joins TRBV27 to TRBJ2-3, with D tentatively TRBD1 (6 bases). The sample consisted of PBMCs. CDR3 residues: CASSYLNPTGSSTDTQYF. The CDR3 coding sequence is TGTGCCAGCAGCTATCTGAATCCGACAGGTTCTAGCACAGATACGCAGTATTTT.